The 16 T cell receptor beta chains in this list originate from one sample, sequenced in a study of blood T cell repertoires in COVID-19. Measured with immunoSEQ multiplex PCR; TCRdb has only the in-frame clones, and not every one. The table has 150,000 to 200,000 clones, 90% seen once. The sample consisted of peripheral blood. The receptors originated from a man between 60 and 75 years old with active or convalescent COVID-19.

Worth noting for this clone: The junction does not match germline at one end; this may be a read error. The rearrangement links TRBV18 to TRBJ2-7, with 9 bases that match TRBD1. The germline V gene encodes CDR1 KGHSH and CDR2 LQKENI. This CDR3 is built from 11 residues. CDR3 nucleotide sequence: TGTGCCAGCTCACCAGGGACAGGGTATGACTTC. It yields the protein CASSPGTGYDF.

The chain combines TRBV19 with TRBJ2-1; a weak D match, TRBD2 (6 bases). CDR3 size: 16 residues. Germline CDR1 LNHDA, CDR2 SQIVND (reference sequence). V lost 9 bases and J 2 bases, leaving 20 bases between the germline ends. The CDR3 sequence is CASPRFERGTYNEQFF. CDR3 DNA sequence: TGTGCCAGCCCTCGGTTTGAGCGCGGGACCTACAATGAGCAGTTCTTC.

CDR3 in amino acids: CASSLEGWDAFF. Written as DNA, the CDR3 is TGTGCCAGCAGCTTAGAGGGGTGGGATGCTTTCTTT. The chain has TRBV7-9 and TRBJ1-1; the D gene is possibly TRBD1 (5 bases). Trimming left V 1 base short and J 11 bases short, with 11 bases between. Germline-derived CDR1 and CDR2 are SEHNR and FQNEAQ (reference sequence). CDR3 length: 12 residues. Combining the CDR3 with reference TRBV7-9 and TRBJ1-1 gives the whole variable domain DTGVSQNPRHKITKRGQNVTFRCDPISEHNRLYWYRQTLGQGPEFLTYFQNEAQLEKSRLLSDRFSAERPKGSFSTLEIQRTEQGDSAMYLCASSLEGWDAFFGQGTRLTVV.

The chain links TRBV5-1 to TRBJ2-3; D is possibly TRBD2 (6 bases). Deletions cut 3 bases from V and 2 bases from J, with 16 bases between. There are 16 residues in the CDR3. Germline V lookup: CDR1 SGHRS, CDR2 YFSETQ. The CDR3 region has the DNA TGCGCCAGCAGCTCGGTGGGGGGAGGTAACACAGATACGCAGTATTTT. This sequence encodes CASSSVGGGNTDTQYF.

This chain uses TRBV10-3 with TRBJ1-1, with D possibly TRBD1 on 6 matching bases. In germline, CDR1 is ENHRY, CDR2 SYGVKD. Trimming removed 3 bases from V and 2 bases from J, with 10 bases in between. The CDR3 has 14 residues. CDR3 in amino acids: CAISEQQGNTEAFF. For the CDR3, the DNA is TGTGCCATCAGTGAACAACAGGGTAACACTGAAGCTTTCTTT.

This chain connects TRBV5-4 to TRBJ2-7; tentative D call: TRBD1 (6 bases). V lost 2 bases and J lost 2, with 20 bases in between. Germline CDR1 and CDR2: SGHNT and YYREEE (reference sequence). The CDR3 covers 17 residues. In nucleotides, the CDR3 is TGTGCCAGCAGCTTTTCATGGGGTACAGGGATGCCCTACGAGCAGTACTTC. Translating it yields CASSFSWGTGMPYEQYF.

Details on this clone: The same CDR3 also results from other DNA sequences found in this sample. The chain combines TRBV5-1 with TRBJ2-1, with D maybe TRBD2 (5 bases). In germline, CDR1 is SGHRS, CDR2 YFSETQ. This CDR3 has 15 amino acids. The V gene lost 0 bases and the J gene lost 1 base, with 8 bases spanning the gap. CDR3 sequence reads: CASSLEGGSYNEQFF. CDR3 in DNA: TGCGCCAGCAGCTTGGAGGGCGGGTCCTACAATGAGCAGTTCTTC.

The rearrangement uses TRBV4-1 and TRBJ2-7, with TRBD2 matching over 9 bases. This CDR3 is built from 16 residues. V trimming: 0 bases; J trimming: 3 bases; junction bases outside the gene matches: 6. Germline CDR1 is MGHRA and CDR2 is YSYEKL. The CDR3 loop is CASSQEYGLASYEQYF. CDR3 nucleotide sequence: TGCGCCAGCAGCCAAGAATATGGACTAGCGAGCTACGAGCAGTACTTC.

The genes are TRBV6-6 and TRBJ1-1, with 7 bases that match TRBD1. Trimming cost V 0 bases and J 4 bases; bases outside gene matches: 8. CDR1 and CDR2 from the germline V gene are MNHNY and SVGAGI (reference sequence). The CDR3 extends over 16 amino acids. The CDR3 DNA is TGTGCCAGCAGTTACTCGGGCGACAGGGTGGGCACTGAAGCTTTCTTT. This encodes CASSYSGDRVGTEAFF.

This sequence joins TRBV4-1 and TRBJ1-1; the match to TRBD1 covers 8 bases. J lost 1 base, V lost 1 base, and 2 bases had no gene match. The germline V gene encodes CDR1 MGHRA and CDR2 YSYEKL. This CDR3 has 15 residues. CDR3 sequence: CASSQAQGANTEAFF. The CDR3 DNA reads as TGCGCCAGCAGCCAAGCCCAGGGGGCGAACACTGAAGCTTTCTTT.

The chain uses TRBV19 and TRBJ2-7; tentatively, D is TRBD2 (6 bases). In germline, CDR1 is LNHDA, CDR2 SQIVND (reference sequence). Trimming cost V 4 bases and J 0 bases, with 10 bases left between them. CDR3 length equals 14 residues. The CDR3 here is CASSKLGSSYEQYF. DNA of the CDR3: TGTGCCAGTAGTAAGCTCGGGAGCTCCTACGAGCAGTACTTC.

This clone appeared once. The rearrangement uses TRBV7-6 and TRBJ2-7, with D unclear. Germline V gives CDR1 SGHVS, CDR2 FNYEAQ. Trimming removed 1 base at V and 6 bases at J, with 16 bases between. This CDR3 contains 15 residues. Written as DNA, the CDR3 is TGTGCCAGCAGCTTAGATGCCAATAGTCGCGGCGAGCAGTACTTC. Protein product: CASSLDANSRGEQYF.

The rearrangement uses TRBV4-1 and TRBJ1-1; D gene ambiguous. The CDR3 has 14 amino acids. Trimming removed 4 bases from V and 3 bases from J, with 12 bases in between. The germline CDR1 and CDR2 sequences are MGHRA and YSYEKL. CDR3 bases: TGCGCCAGCAGCCCCAGGCAGTTGTACACTGAAGCTTTCTTT. Residues: CASSPRQLYTEAFF.

This clone was observed a single time. CDR3 region: CASSLYPTEAFF. CDR3 DNA sequence: TGTGCCAGCAGCTTGTATCCCACTGAAGCTTTCTTT. V is TRBV5-5 and J is TRBJ1-1, with D uncertain. Germline loops: CDR1 SGHKS, CDR2 YYEKEE (reference sequence). The CDR3 length is 12 residues. V was pared by 1 base and J by 4 bases, with 5 bases between.

The rearrangement uses TRBV7-2 and TRBJ1-2; 8 bases map to TRBD1. The CDR3 has 15 amino acids. Per the germline V gene, CDR1 is SGHTA and CDR2 is FQGNSA. J was trimmed by 4 bases and V by 3 bases; bases with no gene match: 7. CDR3 region: CASSLGQASSYGYTF. In DNA form, the CDR3 reads TGTGCCAGCAGCTTGGGACAGGCCAGCAGCTATGGCTACACCTTC.

V is TRBV12-5 and J is TRBJ1-2; 11 bases are a match to TRBD1. This CDR3 has 14 residues. The V gene's germline CDR1 is LGHNT and CDR2 FRNRAP. J gave up 7 bases and V 6 bases, and 7 bases lay outside the gene matches. The CDR3 DNA follows: TGTGCTAGTGGACCTGGACAGGGGGCCCTTGGCTACACCTTC. Translated, it gives CASGPGQGALGYTF.